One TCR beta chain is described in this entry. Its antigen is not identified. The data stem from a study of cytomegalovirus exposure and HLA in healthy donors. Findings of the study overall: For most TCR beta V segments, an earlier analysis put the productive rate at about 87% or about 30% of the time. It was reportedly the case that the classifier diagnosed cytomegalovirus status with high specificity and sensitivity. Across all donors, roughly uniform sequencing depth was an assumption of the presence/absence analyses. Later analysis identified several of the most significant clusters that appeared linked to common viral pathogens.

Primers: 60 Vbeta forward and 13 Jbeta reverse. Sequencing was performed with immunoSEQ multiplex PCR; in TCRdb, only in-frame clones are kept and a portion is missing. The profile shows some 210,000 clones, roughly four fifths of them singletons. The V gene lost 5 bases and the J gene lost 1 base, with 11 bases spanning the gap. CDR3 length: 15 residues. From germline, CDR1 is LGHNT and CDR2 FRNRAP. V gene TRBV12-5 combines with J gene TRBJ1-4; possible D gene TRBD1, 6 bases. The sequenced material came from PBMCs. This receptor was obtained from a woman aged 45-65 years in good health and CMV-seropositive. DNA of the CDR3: TGTGCTAGTGGTCGGCCGGGACAAACTAATGAAAAACTGTTTTTT. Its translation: CASGRPGQTNEKLFF.